Sequencing of this TCR beta chain was carried out in a study of blood T cell repertoires in COVID-19. CDR1 SGHTA and CDR2 FQGNSA come from the germline V gene. CDR3 length equals 17 residues. J lost 3 bases, V lost 3 bases, and 10 bases had no gene match. Profiled with immunoSEQ multiplex PCR; TCRdb holds only in-frame clones, not every one. Seen here are a few hundred thousand clones, 80% observed once, and the top ten hold about 7%. The chain employs TRBV7-2 and TRBJ1-3; 8 nucleotides match TRBD1. Material: peripheral blood. The TCR was taken from a woman in her 70s with acute or convalescent COVID-19. The CDR3 DNA reads as TGTGCCAGCAGCTTGGGGACAGGACGCATAAGTGGAAACACCATATATTTT. Its translation is CASSLGTGRISGNTIYF.